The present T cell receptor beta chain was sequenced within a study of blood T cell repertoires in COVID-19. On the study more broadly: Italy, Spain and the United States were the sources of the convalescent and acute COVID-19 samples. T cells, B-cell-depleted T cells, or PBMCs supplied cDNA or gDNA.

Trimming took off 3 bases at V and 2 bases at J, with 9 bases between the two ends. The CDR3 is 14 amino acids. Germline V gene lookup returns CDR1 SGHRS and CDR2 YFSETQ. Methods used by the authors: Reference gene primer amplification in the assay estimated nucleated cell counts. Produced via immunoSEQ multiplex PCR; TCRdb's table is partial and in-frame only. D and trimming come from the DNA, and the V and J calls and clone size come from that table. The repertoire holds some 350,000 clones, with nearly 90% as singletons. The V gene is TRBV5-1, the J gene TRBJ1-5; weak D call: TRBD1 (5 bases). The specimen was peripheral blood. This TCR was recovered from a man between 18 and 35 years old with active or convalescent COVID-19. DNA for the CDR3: TGCGCCAGCAGCTCCGGGGGTGGCAATCAGCCCCAGCATTTT. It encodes CASSSGGGNQPQHF.